The entry below gives a single T cell receptor beta chain sequence along with its context. When the RNA was reverse transcribed, random hexamers were used with an input of 0.5 to 1 ug. One entry per CDR3 protein, called by TCRdb with MiXCR from the immunoSEQ multiplex PCR reads. Of under 150,000 distinct CDR3 sequences in the sample, around 94% were seen once. The data are from a study of CD8 T cells in Susac syndrome. The CDR3 sequence is 15 residues long. Between the trimmed V and J ends, which lost 0 bases and 4 bases, there was a span of 13 bases. The germline V gene encodes CDR1 SQVTM and CDR2 ANQGSEA. Sequencing of TCR beta was undertaken in CD8+ and CD4+ T cells derived from blood. Purification of the CD8+ and CD4+ T cells relied on negative isolation, and TEMRA cells underwent FACS enrichment.

Sequencing was performed on CD8+ T cells from PBMCs. The V gene is TRBV29-1, the J gene TRBJ2-1, with a tentative D call TRBD2 (5 bases). The clonotype was recovered from a human donor in good health. For the CDR3, the DNA is TGCAGCGTTGAAGACGGGATCGGGATTTACAATGAGCAGTTCTTC. Protein: CSVEDGIGIYNEQFF.